Here is one T cell receptor (beta chain) with its context. Sequencing was performed with immunoSEQ multiplex PCR; in TCRdb, only in-frame clones are kept and a portion is missing. Of some 60,000 clones listed, about nine tenths are singletons. The V segment lost 0 bases and the J segment 6 bases; nucleotides outside the gene matches: 15. Germline V gene lookup returns CDR1 LGHNA and CDR2 YNFKEQ. The CDR3 contains 19 residues. This entry is derived from a study of T cell changes during pregnancy in multiple sclerosis. This specimen consisted of peripheral blood, obtained in the first trimester of pregnancy. The origin of this receptor is a female donor in good health, enrolled as a control in a pregnancy study. The chain carries TRBV4-2 and TRBJ2-3; 10 bases line up with TRBD2. The DNA for the CDR3 is TGTGCCAGCAGCCAAGAAACATTTGGGATAGCGGGGGGCCTCGATACGCAGTATTTT. Amino acid sequence: CASSQETFGIAGGLDTQYF.